The 15 T cell receptor beta chains below come from one sample, sequenced in a study of human T cells and chemical hapten exposure. Whole blood, unfractionated, served as the material for total RNA extraction. TCRdb fed the 5' RACE reads into MiXCR, producing one record per CDR3 protein. The table lists 110,000 or so distinct CDR3 sequences, approximately 19% of them singletons, with approximately 2.6% in the top ten. These TCRs come from a human donor in good health.

This clonotype was picked up many times. The rearrangement links TRBV20-1 to TRBJ1-1; D gene unclear. In germline, CDR1 is DFQATT, CDR2 SNEGSKA (reference sequence). CDR3 length: 11 residues. Trimming took off 3 bases at V and 2 bases at J, with 4 bases between the two ends. The CDR3 sequence is CSARGNTEAFF. Here the CDR3 DNA reads TGCAGTGCTAGGGGAAACACTGAAGCTTTCTTT.

The chain is built from TRBV15 and TRBJ2-5; D remains ambiguous. Trimming left V 0 bases short and J 5 bases short, with 4 bases between. CDR1 is LNHNV, CDR2 YYDKDF, per germline (reference sequence). This CDR3 comprises 12 residues. The CDR3 DNA follows: TGTGCCACCAGCAGAGATTCGGAGACCCAGTACTTC. It yields the protein CATSRDSETQYF.

This clonotype was counted between two and nine times. The rearrangement uses TRBV2 and TRBJ1-1; TRBD1 might be the D (6 bases). Germline V gives CDR1 SNHLY, CDR2 FYNNEI. V lost 10 bases, J lost 1 base, and 16 bases lay in between. The CDR3 extends over 14 amino acids. In DNA form, the CDR3 reads TGTGCCACCCACCCCGGGACACAGAACACTGAAGCTTTCTTT. Protein sequence: CATHPGTQNTEAFF. The full variable domain, rest sourced from reference TRBV2 and TRBJ1-1, is EPEVTQTPSHQVTQMGQEVILRCVPISNHLYFYWYRQILGQKVEFLVSFYNNEISEKSEIFDDQFSVERPDGSNFTLKIRSTKLEDSAMYFCATHPGTQNTEAFFGQGTRLTVV.

This sequence joins TRBV29-1 and TRBJ2-1, with 7 bases matching TRBD1. V dropped 7 bases and J dropped 8; count of bases not matched to a gene: 17. CDR1 SQVTM and CDR2 ANQGSEA come from the germline V gene. The CDR3 has 15 amino acids. The chain's CDR3 is CSAKLIIGTDHEQFF. DNA of the CDR3: TGCAGCGCCAAACTTATCATAGGGACAGATCATGAGCAGTTCTTC.

This clonotype was found a few times. The genes are TRBV28 and TRBJ1-6; 9 nucleotides agree with TRBD1. The V and J ends lost 6 bases and 6 bases, in that order; junction bases with no gene match: 6. The CDR3 contains 15 residues. The germline CDR1 and CDR2 sequences are MDHEN and SYDVKM. The CDR3 loop is CASRPPGQGNSPLHF. CDR3 sequence (DNA): TGTGCCAGCAGACCACCGGGACAGGGTAATTCACCCCTCCACTTT.

There are a few counts of this clonotype. The rearrangement joins TRBV29-1 to TRBJ2-3; TRBD2 agrees at 9 bases. Germline CDR1 and CDR2: SQVTM and ANQGSEA. There are 16 residues in the CDR3. With 4 bases clipped from V and 0 bases from J, the junction kept 8 bases outside the gene matches. Here the CDR3 reads CSVVKREAPSTDTQYF. The CDR3, as DNA: TGCAGCGTTGTAAAGCGGGAGGCGCCCAGCACAGATACGCAGTATTTT.

There are a few counts of this clonotype. The chain recombines TRBV30 with TRBJ2-3, with D tentatively TRBD2 (5 bases). This CDR3 spans 12 amino acids. Looked up from germline, CDR1 is GTSNPN and CDR2 is SVGIG (reference sequence). Trimming removed 2 bases at V and 7 bases at J, with 10 bases between. CDR3 loop: CAWSSQRYTQYF. DNA for the CDR3: TGTGCCTGGAGTAGTCAGCGGTATACGCAGTATTTT.

Only one count was recorded for this clonotype. CDR3 bases: TGTGCCTGGAGTCCAAGGGGGGAAAACCAGCATTTT. It yields the protein CAWSPRGENQHF. The rearrangement links TRBV30 to TRBJ1-5; D perhaps matches TRBD1 (6 bases). CDR3 length: 12 residues. The V end was cut by 2 bases, the J end by 12 bases, with 14 bases between. CDR1 and CDR2 from the germline V gene are GTSNPN and SVGIG (reference sequence).

This clonotype was seen ten or more times. The chain links TRBV6-2 or TRBV6-3 to TRBJ2-7, with D perhaps matching TRBD2 (6 bases). The germline gives CDR1 MNHEY, CDR2 SVGEGT. The CDR3 spans 15 residues. Trimming took off 6 bases at V and 7 bases at J, with 22 bases between the two ends. The CDR3 sequence is CASRHRRNLGGEQYF. CDR3 coding DNA: TGTGCCAGCAGGCACCGGAGGAACCTCGGGGGTGAGCAGTACTTC.

The gene calls are TRBV10-2 and TRBJ1-1; perhaps TRBD1 as D (6 bases). CDR1 is WSHSY, CDR2 SAAADI, per germline. The CDR3 runs 14 residues. V gave up 4 bases and J gave up 5 bases, with 14 bases separating them. The CDR3 here is CASSGGGYRTEAFF. In DNA form, the CDR3 reads TGCGCCAGCAGTGGAGGGGGGTATCGAACTGAAGCTTTCTTT.

The chain joins TRBV14 to TRBJ2-7, with D uncertain. The germline V gene has CDR1 SGHDN and CDR2 FVKESK. Trimming pared 3 bases from V and 4 bases from J, leaving 13 bases between. The CDR3 contains 14 residues. The CDR3 bases are TGTGCCAGCAGCCACTCTTCGTATACATACGAGCAGTACTTC. Translating it yields CASSHSSYTYEQYF. Combining the CDR3 with reference TRBV14 and TRBJ2-7 gives the whole variable domain EAGVTQFPSHSVIEKGQTVTLRCDPISGHDNLYWYRRVMGKEIKFLLHFVKESKQDESGMPNNRFLAERTGGTYSTLKVQPAELEDSGVYFCASSHSSYTYEQYFGPGTRLTVT.

The chain employs TRBV29-1 and TRBJ1-2; D gene uncertain. This CDR3 is built from 14 residues. Germline-derived CDR1 and CDR2 are SQVTM and ANQGSEA. Between the trimmed V and J ends, which lost 4 bases and 0 bases, there was a span of 12 bases. CDR3 coding DNA: TGCAGCGTTGCCCAGACCCTTTCTAACTATGGCTACACCTTC. Its translation is CSVAQTLSNYGYTF.

This clonotype came up many times. The chain is built from TRBV20-1 and TRBJ2-2; 10 nucleotides agree with TRBD1. Germline trimming cut 0 bases from V and 4 bases from J; bases unmatched to any gene: 5. This CDR3 has 16 amino acids. The germline gives CDR1 DFQATT, CDR2 SNEGSKA (reference sequence). The chain's CDR3 is CSARDWTGGTTGELFF. The CDR3 DNA follows: TGCAGTGCTAGAGATTGGACAGGGGGTACCACCGGGGAGCTGTTTTTT.

The table lists this clonotype with a few counts. The chain couples TRBV12-3 or TRBV12-4 to TRBJ1-4; 7 bases align to TRBD1. After removal of 6 bases from V and 7 bases from J, the junction contained 11 bases not matched to a gene. The CDR3 contains 15 residues. The CDR3 DNA sequence: TGTGCCAGCAGGCCCCCAGGGGGAGGAATTGAAAAACTGTTTTTT. Protein product: CASRPPGGGIEKLFF.

This clonotype was counted only a few times. V usage is TRBV5-1 and J usage is TRBJ2-7; D is unclear. The CDR3 is 15 residues long. The V end was cut by 0 bases, the J end by 0 bases, with 10 bases between. Germline values: CDR1 SGHRS, CDR2 YFSETQ. Here the CDR3 DNA reads TGCGCCAGCAGCTTGGCGCCCCCACCCTCCTACGAGCAGTACTTC. It specifies CASSLAPPPSYEQYF.